This is a list of T cell receptor beta chains from one sample in a study of cytomegalovirus exposure and HLA in healthy donors. TCRdb's table, derived via immunoSEQ multiplex PCR, lists solely in-frame clones and lacks some. The sample has roughly 170,000 clones; roughly 85% are singletons. Sequencing input: PBMCs. The receptors originated from a young man in good health and CMV-seronegative. CDR3s include the opening cysteine and the closing phenylalanine or tryptophan. The order of the fields is clone size, D gene, V gene, J gene, CDR3 length, CDR3 DNA, CDR3 protein. A D gene is named only where the DNA matches it firmly. Clone size, where shown, is once, few, many, or a class for clones that have expanded.

clone_size: .
d_call: .
v_call: TRBV9
j_call: TRBJ1-1
cdr3_length: 13
cdr3_nt: TGTGCCAGCAGCGTAGAACAGAACACTGAAGCTTTCTTT
cdr3_aa: CASSVEQNTEAFF

clone_size: .
d_call: .
v_call: TRBV2
j_call: TRBJ2-4
cdr3_length: 12
cdr3_nt: TGTGCCAGCAATCGAGAGCAAAACATTCAGTACTTC
cdr3_aa: CASNREQNIQYF

clone_size: .
d_call: TRBD1
v_call: TRBV28
j_call: TRBJ1-1
cdr3_length: 14
cdr3_nt: TGTGCCAGCAGTTTATTGGGACAGCACACTGAAGCTTTCTTT
cdr3_aa: CASSLLGQHTEAFF

clone_size: .
d_call: TRBD1
v_call: TRBV19
j_call: TRBJ1-1
cdr3_length: 14
cdr3_nt: TGTGCCAGTAGTTCTAGGGGGCAGGGTACTGAAGCTTTCTTT
cdr3_aa: CASSSRGQGTEAFF

clone_size: .
d_call: TRBD2
v_call: TRBV30
j_call: TRBJ2-2
cdr3_length: 14
cdr3_nt: TGTGCCCGTAGCGGGAGGACGAACACCGGGGAGCTGTTTTTT
cdr3_aa: CARSGRTNTGELFF

clone_size: .
d_call: .
v_call: TRBV2
j_call: TRBJ1-2
cdr3_length: 14
cdr3_nt: TGTGCCAGCAGTGAGGATAGGACAGCACTTGGCTACACCTTC
cdr3_aa: CASSEDRTALGYTF

clone_size: few
d_call: TRBD1
v_call: TRBV6-6
j_call: TRBJ2-5
cdr3_length: 13
cdr3_nt: TGTGCCAGCTGTGACAGGGCCCAAGAGACCCAGTACTTC
cdr3_aa: CASCDRAQETQYF

clone_size: .
d_call: .
v_call: TRBV6-1
j_call: TRBJ2-6
cdr3_length: 15
cdr3_nt: TGTGCCAGCAGTGAAAGCGTTGGTGGGGCCAACGTCCTGACTTTC
cdr3_aa: CASSESVGGANVLTF

clone_size: .
d_call: .
v_call: TRBV27
j_call: TRBJ1-2
cdr3_length: 14
cdr3_nt: TGTGCCAGCAGTTTATCGGGTCCAAGGCGGGGCTACACCTTC
cdr3_aa: CASSLSGPRRGYTF

clone_size: .
d_call: .
v_call: TRBV4-1
j_call: TRBJ2-7
cdr3_length: 15
cdr3_nt: TGCGCCAGCAGCCAAGGGCAGGACTACTCCTACGAGCAGTACTTC
cdr3_aa: CASSQGQDYSYEQYF

clone_size: .
d_call: TRBD2
v_call: TRBV5-6
j_call: TRBJ2-7
cdr3_length: 16
cdr3_nt: TGTGCCAGCAGCTTGGAGTTAGCGGGATTGTCCTACGAGCAGTACTTC
cdr3_aa: CASSLELAGLSYEQYF

clone_size: few
d_call: TRBD1
v_call: TRBV6-5
j_call: TRBJ2-5
cdr3_length: 15
cdr3_nt: TGTGCCAGCAGGAGGACGGGACAGGCCGGCGGGGAGCAGTACTTC
cdr3_aa: CASRRTGQAGGEQYF

clone_size: .
d_call: TRBD2
v_call: TRBV30
j_call: TRBJ2-5
cdr3_length: 16
cdr3_nt: TGTGCCTGGAAGGAAAAGGCGGGGGGGCTCCTTGAGACCCAGTACTTC
cdr3_aa: CAWKEKAGGLLETQYF

clone_size: .
d_call: .
v_call: TRBV11-1
j_call: TRBJ1-4
cdr3_length: 14
cdr3_nt: TGTGCCAGCAGCATTTCGGACTCCGTAGAAAAACTGTTTTTT
cdr3_aa: CASSISDSVEKLFF

clone_size: .
d_call: .
v_call: TRBV28
j_call: TRBJ1-1
cdr3_length: 13
cdr3_nt: TGTGCCAGTAGTCGAGACCGGGACACTGAAGCTTTCTTT
cdr3_aa: CASSRDRDTEAFF

clone_size: few
d_call: TRBD2
v_call: TRBV4-3
j_call: TRBJ2-3
cdr3_length: 16
cdr3_nt: TGCGCCAGCAGTTACGCGGGGGAGTGGGGCACAGATACGCAGTATTTT
cdr3_aa: CASSYAGEWGTDTQYF

clone_size: few
d_call: .
v_call: TRBV5-5
j_call: TRBJ2-7
cdr3_length: 15
cdr3_nt: TGTGCCAGCACCGTTAGGACAGCGTCTAGAAACGAGCAGTACTTC
cdr3_aa: CASTVRTASRNEQYF

clone_size: .
d_call: TRBD1
v_call: TRBV5-1
j_call: TRBJ2-2
cdr3_length: 15
cdr3_nt: TGCGCCAGCAGCTCCACCGGGACAGAGACCGGGGAGCTGTTTTTT
cdr3_aa: CASSSTGTETGELFF

clone_size: .
d_call: .
v_call: TRBV9
j_call: TRBJ1-2
cdr3_length: 13
cdr3_nt: TGTGCCAGCACGACGGCGGGGACCTATGGCTACACCTTC
cdr3_aa: CASTTAGTYGYTF

clone_size: .
d_call: .
v_call: TRBV6-4
j_call: TRBJ2-3
cdr3_length: 14
cdr3_nt: TGTGCCAGCAAGGGAGAGTGGAGCACAGATACGCAGTATTTT
cdr3_aa: CASKGEWSTDTQYF

clone_size: .
d_call: .
v_call: TRBV13
j_call: TRBJ2-7
cdr3_length: 13
cdr3_nt: TGTGCCAGCAGCTTAGTGGGCGAATACGAGCAGTACTTC
cdr3_aa: CASSLVGEYEQYF

clone_size: .
d_call: .
v_call: TRBV28
j_call: TRBJ1-5
cdr3_length: 15
cdr3_nt: TGTGCCAGCAGTTTGTCTATCGGGTCGGGTCAGCCCCAGCATTTT
cdr3_aa: CASSLSIGSGQPQHF

clone_size: .
d_call: .
v_call: TRBV28
j_call: TRBJ1-1
cdr3_length: 14
cdr3_nt: TGTGCCAGCAGTTTCTCCAGGGCGAACACTGAAGCTTTCTTT
cdr3_aa: CASSFSRANTEAFF

clone_size: .
d_call: TRBD2
v_call: TRBV6-5
j_call: TRBJ2-3
cdr3_length: 15
cdr3_nt: TGTGCCAGCAGTTACCCTAGCGGGAGTTCTGGTACGCAGTATTTT
cdr3_aa: CASSYPSGSSGTQYF

clone_size: .
d_call: .
v_call: TRBV13
j_call: TRBJ2-7
cdr3_length: 12
cdr3_nt: TGTGCCAGCAGCCGACAGTCCTACGAGCAGTACTTC
cdr3_aa: CASSRQSYEQYF

clone_size: .
d_call: TRBD2
v_call: TRBV4-1
j_call: TRBJ2-7
cdr3_length: 14
cdr3_nt: TGCGCCAGCAGCCAGGGGACTAGCGGGGACGTGCAGTACTTC
cdr3_aa: CASSQGTSGDVQYF

clone_size: .
d_call: TRBD1
v_call: TRBV28
j_call: TRBJ2-5
cdr3_length: 15
cdr3_nt: TGTGCCAGCAGTTTCGGACAGGCGAGGGAAGAGACCCAGTACTTC
cdr3_aa: CASSFGQAREETQYF

clone_size: .
d_call: .
v_call: TRBV30
j_call: TRBJ1-1
cdr3_length: 14
cdr3_nt: TGTGCCTGGGGATACACAGGGATGAACACTGAAGCTTTCTTT
cdr3_aa: CAWGYTGMNTEAFF

clone_size: .
d_call: TRBD2
v_call: TRBV2
j_call: TRBJ2-1
cdr3_length: 15
cdr3_nt: TGTGCCAGCAGTGGCGGGAGTGGTGATCGCGGTGAGCAGTTCTTC
cdr3_aa: CASSGGSGDRGEQFF

clone_size: .
d_call: .
v_call: TRBV19
j_call: TRBJ1-6
cdr3_length: 13
cdr3_nt: TGTGCCAGTAGCACAGAATCGGGATCACCCCTCCACTTT
cdr3_aa: CASSTESGSPLHF

clone_size: once
d_call: .
v_call: TRBV5-1
j_call: TRBJ2-7
cdr3_length: 15
cdr3_nt: TGCGCCAGCAGCTTGGGACCGGGACACAGCTACGAGCAGTACTTC
cdr3_aa: CASSLGPGHSYEQYF

clone_size: .
d_call: .
v_call: TRBV9
j_call: TRBJ1-2
cdr3_length: 14
cdr3_nt: TGTGCCAGCAGCCCGTGGGGGCAGGTTCATGGCTACACCTTC
cdr3_aa: CASSPWGQVHGYTF

clone_size: .
d_call: .
v_call: TRBV20-1
j_call: TRBJ1-2
cdr3_length: 11
cdr3_nt: TGCAGTGCTAGCCAGGGTTATGGCTACACCTTC
cdr3_aa: CSASQGYGYTF